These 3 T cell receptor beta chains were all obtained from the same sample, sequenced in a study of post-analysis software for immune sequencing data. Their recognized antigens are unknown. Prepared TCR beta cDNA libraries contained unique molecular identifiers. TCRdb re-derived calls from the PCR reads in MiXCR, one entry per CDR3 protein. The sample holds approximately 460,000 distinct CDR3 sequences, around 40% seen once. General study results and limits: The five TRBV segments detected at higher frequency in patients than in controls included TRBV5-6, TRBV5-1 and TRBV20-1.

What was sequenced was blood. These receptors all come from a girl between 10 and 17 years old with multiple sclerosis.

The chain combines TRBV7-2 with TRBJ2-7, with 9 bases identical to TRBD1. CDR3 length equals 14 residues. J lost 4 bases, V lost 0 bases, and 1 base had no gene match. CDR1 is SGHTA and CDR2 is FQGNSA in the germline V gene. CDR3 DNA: TGTGCCAGCAGCTTAGCCGACAGGGGGTACGAGCAGTACTTC. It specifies CASSLADRGYEQYF. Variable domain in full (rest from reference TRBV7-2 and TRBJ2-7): GAGVSQSPSNKVTEKGKDVELRCDPISGHTALYWYRQSLGQGLEFLIYFQGNSAPDKSGLPSDRFSAERTGGSVSTLTIQRTQQEDSAVYLCASSLADRGYEQYFGPGTRLTVT.

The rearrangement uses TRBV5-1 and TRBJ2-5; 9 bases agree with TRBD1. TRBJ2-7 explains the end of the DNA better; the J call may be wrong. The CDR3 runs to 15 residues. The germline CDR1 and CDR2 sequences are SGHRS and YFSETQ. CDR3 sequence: CASSLASGQGDEQYF. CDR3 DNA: TGCGCCAGCAGCTTGGCCTCGGGACAGGGCGACGAGCAGTACTTC.

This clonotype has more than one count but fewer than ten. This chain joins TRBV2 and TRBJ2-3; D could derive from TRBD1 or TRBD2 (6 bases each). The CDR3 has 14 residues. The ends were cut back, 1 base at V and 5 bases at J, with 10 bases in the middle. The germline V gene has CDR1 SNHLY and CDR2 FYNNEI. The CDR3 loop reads CASSEGGAVDTQYF. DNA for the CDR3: TGTGCCAGCAGTGAAGGGGGGGCTGTAGATACGCAGTATTTT.